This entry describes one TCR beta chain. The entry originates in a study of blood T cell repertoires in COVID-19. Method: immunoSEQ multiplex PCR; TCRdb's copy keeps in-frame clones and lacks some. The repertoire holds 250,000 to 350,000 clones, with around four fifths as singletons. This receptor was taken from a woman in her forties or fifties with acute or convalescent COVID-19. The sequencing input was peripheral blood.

The chain's CDR3 is CAISDGTRGGYTF. In DNA form, the CDR3 reads TGTGCCATCAGTGACGGGACTCGAGGCGGCTACACCTTC. This chain connects TRBV10-3 to TRBJ1-2; D is perhaps TRBD1 (5 bases). V was clipped by 3 bases and J by 8 bases, with 13 bases between them. This CDR3 is 13 amino acids long. Per the germline V gene, CDR1 is ENHRY and CDR2 is SYGVKD.